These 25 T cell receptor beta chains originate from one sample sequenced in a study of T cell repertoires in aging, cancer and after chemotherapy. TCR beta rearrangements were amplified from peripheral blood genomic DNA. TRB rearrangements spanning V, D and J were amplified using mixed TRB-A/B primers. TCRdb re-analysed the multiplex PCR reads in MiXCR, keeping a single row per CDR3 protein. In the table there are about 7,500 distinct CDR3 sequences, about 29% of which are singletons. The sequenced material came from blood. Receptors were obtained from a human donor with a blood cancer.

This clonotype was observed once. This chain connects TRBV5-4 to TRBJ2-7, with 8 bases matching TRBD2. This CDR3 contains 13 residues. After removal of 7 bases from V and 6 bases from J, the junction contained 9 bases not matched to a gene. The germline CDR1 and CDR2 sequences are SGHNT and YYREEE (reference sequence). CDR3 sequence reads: CASRGGPFGEQYF. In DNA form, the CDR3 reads TGTGCCAGCCGGGGGGGTCCTTTTGGCGAGCAGTACTTC.

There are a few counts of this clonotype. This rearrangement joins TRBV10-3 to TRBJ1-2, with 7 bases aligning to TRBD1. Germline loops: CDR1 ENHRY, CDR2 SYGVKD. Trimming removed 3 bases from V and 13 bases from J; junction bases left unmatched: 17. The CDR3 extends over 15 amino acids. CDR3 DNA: TGTGCCATCAGTGAAGGGCAGGGGGGCGTCTTTATCTCCACCTTC. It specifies CAISEGQGGVFISTF.

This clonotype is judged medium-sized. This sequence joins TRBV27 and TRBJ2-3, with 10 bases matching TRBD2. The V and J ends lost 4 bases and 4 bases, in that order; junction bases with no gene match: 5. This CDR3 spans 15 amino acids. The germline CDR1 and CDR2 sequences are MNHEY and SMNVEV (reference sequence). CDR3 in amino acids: CASSSSGGAADTQYF. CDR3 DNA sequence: TGTGCCAGCAGTTCCAGCGGGGGGGCCGCAGATACGCAGTATTTT.

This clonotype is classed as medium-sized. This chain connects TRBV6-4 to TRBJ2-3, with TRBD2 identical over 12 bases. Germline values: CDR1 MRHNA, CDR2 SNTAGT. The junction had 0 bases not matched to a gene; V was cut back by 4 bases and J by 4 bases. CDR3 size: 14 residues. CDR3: CASSGTSGADTQYF. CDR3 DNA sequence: TGTGCCAGCAGTGGGACTAGCGGGGCAGATACGCAGTATTTT.

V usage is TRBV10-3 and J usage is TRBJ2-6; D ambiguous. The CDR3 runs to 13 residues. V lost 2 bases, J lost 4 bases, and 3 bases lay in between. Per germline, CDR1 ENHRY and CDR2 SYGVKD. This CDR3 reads CAISERGANVLTF. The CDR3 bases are TGTGCCATCAGTGAGCGGGGGGCCAACGTCCTGACTTTC.

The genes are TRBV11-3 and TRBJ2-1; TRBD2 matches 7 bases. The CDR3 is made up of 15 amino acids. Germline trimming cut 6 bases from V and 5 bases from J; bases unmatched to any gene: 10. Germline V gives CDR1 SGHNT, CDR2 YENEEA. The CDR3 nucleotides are TGTGCCAGCAGTTCCTCGGGGGGTTCCCACAATGAGCAGTTCTTC. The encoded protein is CASSSSGGSHNEQFF.

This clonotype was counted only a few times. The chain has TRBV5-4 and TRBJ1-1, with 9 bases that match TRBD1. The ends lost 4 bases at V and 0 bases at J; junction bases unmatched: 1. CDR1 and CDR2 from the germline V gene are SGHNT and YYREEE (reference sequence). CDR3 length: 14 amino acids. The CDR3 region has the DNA TGTGCCAGCAGCGGGACAGGGTTGAACACTGAAGCTTTCTTT. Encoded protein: CASSGTGLNTEAFF.

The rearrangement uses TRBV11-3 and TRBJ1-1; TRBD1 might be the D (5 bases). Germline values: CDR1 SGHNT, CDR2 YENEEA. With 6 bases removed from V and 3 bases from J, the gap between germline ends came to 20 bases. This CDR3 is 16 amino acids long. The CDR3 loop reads CASSEYLSLGDTEAFF. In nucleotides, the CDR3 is TGTGCCAGCAGTGAATACCTGTCCCTGGGGGACACTGAAGCTTTCTTT.

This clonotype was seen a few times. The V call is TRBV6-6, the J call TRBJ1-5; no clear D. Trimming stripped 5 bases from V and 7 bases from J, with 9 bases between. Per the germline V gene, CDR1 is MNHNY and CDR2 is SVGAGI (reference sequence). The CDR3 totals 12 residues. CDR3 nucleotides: TGTGCCAGCAGTATCGGTATGCAGCCCCAGCATTTT. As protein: CASSIGMQPQHF.

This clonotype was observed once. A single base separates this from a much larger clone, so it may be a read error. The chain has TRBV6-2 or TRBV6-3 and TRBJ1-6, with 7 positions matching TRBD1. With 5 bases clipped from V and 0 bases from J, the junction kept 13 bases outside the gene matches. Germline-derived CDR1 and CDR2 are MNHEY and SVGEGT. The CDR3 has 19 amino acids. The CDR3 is CASSALPETGISYNSPLHF. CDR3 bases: TGTGCCAGCAGTGCGCTACCCGAGACAGGGATCTCCTATAATTCACCCCTCCACTTT.

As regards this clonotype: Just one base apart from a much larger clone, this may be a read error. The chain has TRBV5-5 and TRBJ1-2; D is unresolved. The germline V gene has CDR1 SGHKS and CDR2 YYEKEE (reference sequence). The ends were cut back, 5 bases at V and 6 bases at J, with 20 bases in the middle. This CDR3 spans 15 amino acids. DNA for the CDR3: TGTGCCAGCAGATGGGTGACGTCGCTATCGGATGGCTACACCTTC. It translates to CASRWVTSLSDGYTF.

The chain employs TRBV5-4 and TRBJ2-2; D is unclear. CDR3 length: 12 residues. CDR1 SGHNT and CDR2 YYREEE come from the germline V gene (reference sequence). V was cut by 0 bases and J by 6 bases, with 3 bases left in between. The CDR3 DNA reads TGTGCCAGCAGCTTGGGGCCCGGGGAGCTGTTTTTT. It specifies CASSLGPGELFF.

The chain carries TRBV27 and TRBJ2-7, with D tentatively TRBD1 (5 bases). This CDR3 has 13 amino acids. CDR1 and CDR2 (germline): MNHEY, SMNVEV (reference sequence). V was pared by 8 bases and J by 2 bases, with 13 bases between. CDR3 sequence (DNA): TGTGCCAGCTCCTGGGGCCCCACCTACGAGCAGTACTTC. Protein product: CASSWGPTYEQYF.

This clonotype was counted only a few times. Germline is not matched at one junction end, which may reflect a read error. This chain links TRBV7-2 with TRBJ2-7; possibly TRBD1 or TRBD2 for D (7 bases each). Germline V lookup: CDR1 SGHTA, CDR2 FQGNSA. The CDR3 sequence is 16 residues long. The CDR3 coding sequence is TGTGCCAGCAGCTTAGCGCGGGGGACAGTCTCCAACGAGCAGTACTTC. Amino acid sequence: CASSLARGTVSNEQYF.

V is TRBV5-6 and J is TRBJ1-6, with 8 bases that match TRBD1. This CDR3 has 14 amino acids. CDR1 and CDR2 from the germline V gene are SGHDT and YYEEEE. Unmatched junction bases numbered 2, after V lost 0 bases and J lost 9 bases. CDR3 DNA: TGTGCCAGCAGCTTGGGGGGACAGGCTTCACCCCTCCACTTT. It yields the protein CASSLGGQASPLHF.

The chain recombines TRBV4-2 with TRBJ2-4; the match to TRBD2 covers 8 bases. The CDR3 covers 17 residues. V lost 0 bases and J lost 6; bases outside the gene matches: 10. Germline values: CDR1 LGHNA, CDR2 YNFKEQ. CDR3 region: CASSQEGLELEVNIQYF. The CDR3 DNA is TGTGCCAGCAGCCAAGAGGGACTAGAGTTAGAAGTAAACATTCAGTACTTC.

The chain's CDR3 is CASSEIGVGTPQETQYF. The CDR3 nucleotides are TGTGCCAGCAGTGAAATCGGGGTGGGAACTCCGCAAGAGACCCAGTACTTC. The rearrangement uses TRBV6-1 and TRBJ2-5, with D possibly TRBD2 on 5 matching bases. This CDR3 has 17 residues. Looked up from germline, CDR1 is MNHNS and CDR2 is SASEGT. Trimming removed 2 bases at V and 2 bases at J, with 18 bases between.

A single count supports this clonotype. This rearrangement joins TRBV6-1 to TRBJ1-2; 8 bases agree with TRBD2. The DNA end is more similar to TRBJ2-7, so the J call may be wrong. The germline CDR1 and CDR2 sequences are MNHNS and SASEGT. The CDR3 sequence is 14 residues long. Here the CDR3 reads CASSAGGGPREQYF. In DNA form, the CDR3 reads TGTGCCAGCAGTGCCGGCGGGGGGCCACGGGAGCAGTACTTC.

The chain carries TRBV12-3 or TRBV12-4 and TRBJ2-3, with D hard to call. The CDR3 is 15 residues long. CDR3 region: CASGRTAQSTDTQYF. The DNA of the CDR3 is TGTGCTAGTGGCCGTACGGCTCAAAGCACAGATACGCAGTATTTT.

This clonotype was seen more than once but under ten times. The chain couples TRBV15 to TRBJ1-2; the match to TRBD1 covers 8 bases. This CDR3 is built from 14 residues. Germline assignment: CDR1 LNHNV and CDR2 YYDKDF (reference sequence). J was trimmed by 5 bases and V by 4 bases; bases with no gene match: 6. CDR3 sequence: CATSKDRVAYGYTF. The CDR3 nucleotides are TGTGCCACCAGCAAGGACAGGGTGGCATATGGCTACACCTTC.

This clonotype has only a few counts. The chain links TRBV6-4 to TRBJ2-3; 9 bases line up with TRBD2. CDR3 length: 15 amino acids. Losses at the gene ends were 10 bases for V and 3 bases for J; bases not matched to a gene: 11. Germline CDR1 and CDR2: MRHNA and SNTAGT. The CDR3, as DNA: TGTGCCACCTCAGTGAGGGGACTAGCAACAGATACGCAGTATTTT. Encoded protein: CATSVRGLATDTQYF.

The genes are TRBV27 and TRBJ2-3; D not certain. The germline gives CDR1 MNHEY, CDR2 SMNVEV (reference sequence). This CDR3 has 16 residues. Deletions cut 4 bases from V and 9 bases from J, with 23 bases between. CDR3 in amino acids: CASSSGSTAGLGTQYF. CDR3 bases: TGTGCCAGCAGTTCCGGCTCTACAGCTGGGCTTGGCACGCAGTATTTT.

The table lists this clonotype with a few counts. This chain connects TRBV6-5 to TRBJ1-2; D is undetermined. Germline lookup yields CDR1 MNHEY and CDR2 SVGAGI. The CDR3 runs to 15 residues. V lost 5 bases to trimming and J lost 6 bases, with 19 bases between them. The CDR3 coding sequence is TGTGCCAGCAGTACCTCGGGCGGCATCCAAAATGGCTACACCTTC. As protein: CASSTSGGIQNGYTF.

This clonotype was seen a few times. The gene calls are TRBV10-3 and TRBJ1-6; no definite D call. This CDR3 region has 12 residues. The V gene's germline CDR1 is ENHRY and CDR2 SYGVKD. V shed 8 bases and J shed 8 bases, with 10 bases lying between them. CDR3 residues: CAIGNQDSPLHF. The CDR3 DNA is TGTGCCATCGGGAATCAGGATTCACCCCTCCACTTT.

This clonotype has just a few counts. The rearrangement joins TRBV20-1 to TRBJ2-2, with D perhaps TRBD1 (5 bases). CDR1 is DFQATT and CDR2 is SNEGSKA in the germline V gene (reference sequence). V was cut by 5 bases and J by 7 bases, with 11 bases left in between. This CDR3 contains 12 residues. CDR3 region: CSAYQGDGELFF. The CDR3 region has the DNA TGCAGTGCTTATCAGGGTGACGGGGAGCTGTTTTTT.